The 20 T cell receptor beta chains listed next were all sequenced from one sample in a study of control samples from healthy donors and cancer patients. Only in-frame clones appear in the TCRdb table, and some are missing; sequencing was by immunoSEQ multiplex PCR. The sample has 68,000 or so clones, 75% to 85% seen once. The sequenced sample was blood. These receptors were taken from a man aged 60-69 years in good health.

The V gene is TRBV7-2, the J gene TRBJ2-7; 8 nucleotides agree with TRBD1. The CDR3 spans 14 residues. Unmatched junction bases numbered 7, after V lost 4 bases and J lost 5 bases. Germline CDR1 reads SGHTA; CDR2 reads FQGNSA. CDR3 DNA: TGTGCCAGCAGCTGGAGGACAGGGATGAACGAGCAGTACTTC. Translating it yields CASSWRTGMNEQYF.

The V gene is TRBV19, the J gene TRBJ2-1; 7 bases fit TRBD2. Germline trimming cut 7 bases from V and 8 bases from J; bases unmatched to any gene: 11. CDR1 and CDR2 (germline): LNHDA, SQIVND (reference sequence). The CDR3 runs 14 residues. CDR3 bases: TGTGCCAGTAATTCAATCGGGAGGTTTGATGAGCAGTTCTTC. Protein product: CASNSIGRFDEQFF.

The chain joins TRBV12-5 to TRBJ1-1, with a tentative D call TRBD1 (5 bases). V was trimmed by 9 bases and J by 1 base, leaving 12 bases between them. CDR1 LGHNT and CDR2 FRNRAP come from the germline V gene. The CDR3 is 13 amino acids. The CDR3, as DNA: TGTGCTAGCTCCATGGGGGGGAACACTGAAGCTTTCTTT. Its protein is CASSMGGNTEAFF.

The chain joins TRBV7-3 to TRBJ1-1; D possibly corresponds to TRBD1 (5 bases). Trimming took 0 bases from V and 1 from J, leaving 15 bases between them. The CDR3 is made up of 17 amino acids. Germline V gene lookup returns CDR1 SGHTA and CDR2 FQGTGA. This CDR3 reads CASSLTFGGRSNTEAFF. The CDR3 nucleotides are TGTGCCAGCAGCTTAACGTTTGGGGGTCGGTCGAACACTGAAGCTTTCTTT.

This clone was observed a few times. The chain employs TRBV5-1 and TRBJ2-7, with TRBD1 identical over 10 bases. Germline CDR1 is SGHRS and CDR2 is YFSETQ. The CDR3 runs 14 residues. The V and J ends lost 4 bases and 5 bases, in that order; junction bases with no gene match: 6. CDR3 bases: TGCGCCAGCAGCCCGGCGACAGGGGGCCACGAGCAGTACTTC. This gives the protein CASSPATGGHEQYF.

J is TRBJ2-3 and V is TRBV5-1; the match to TRBD1 covers 9 bases. The CDR3 sequence is 17 residues long. Germline lookup yields CDR1 SGHRS and CDR2 YFSETQ. With V trimmed by 4 bases and J by 1 base, 10 bases remained unmatched. CDR3 sequence reads: CASSAGHRDRGTDTQYF. The CDR3 bases are TGCGCCAGCAGCGCGGGCCACCGGGACAGGGGCACAGATACGCAGTATTTT.

V and J are TRBV13 and TRBJ2-3; TRBD2 matches 16 bases. The germline V gene has CDR1 PRHDT and CDR2 FYEKMQ (reference sequence). This CDR3 comprises 18 residues. Trimming took 5 bases from V and 1 from J; bases not matched to a gene: 6. CDR3: CASSRGLAGGAGTDTQYF. For the CDR3, the DNA is TGTGCCAGCAGCCGGGGACTAGCGGGGGGGGCGGGCACAGATACGCAGTATTTT.

The chain couples TRBV15 to TRBJ2-1, with TRBD2 matching 8 bases. CDR1 LNHNV and CDR2 YYDKDF come from the germline V gene (reference sequence). This CDR3 is 17 amino acids long. Trimming took 1 base from V and 1 from J; bases not matched to a gene: 6. CDR3 residues: CATSRGAIAGSYNEQFF. The CDR3 coding sequence is TGTGCCACCAGCAGAGGGGCGATAGCGGGGTCCTACAATGAGCAGTTCTTC.

The chain links TRBV15 to TRBJ2-2, with unresolved D. V shed 1 base and J shed 6 bases, with 12 bases lying between them. The germline CDR1 and CDR2 sequences are LNHNV and YYDKDF (reference sequence). This CDR3 is 15 amino acids long. The CDR3 loop is CATSRGYSLSGELFF. DNA for the CDR3: TGTGCCACCAGCAGAGGTTACAGTCTTTCCGGGGAGCTGTTTTTT.

The chain employs TRBV5-1 and TRBJ2-7; TRBD1 matches at 7 bases. Germline V gene data show CDR1 as SGHRS and CDR2 as YFSETQ. This CDR3 has 13 residues. V gave up 4 bases and J gave up 5 bases; unmatched junction bases: 6. CDR3 coding DNA: TGCGCCAGCAGCGACAGACAGGGTCACGAGCAGTACTTC. Translation gives CASSDRQGHEQYF.

The rearrangement links TRBV9 to TRBJ2-2, with D perhaps TRBD2 (5 bases). With 0 bases removed from V and 13 bases from J, the gap between germline ends came to 22 bases. The germline V gene encodes CDR1 SGDLS and CDR2 YYNGEE. The CDR3 has 16 amino acids. The CDR3 reads CASSVAERTSKGALFF. DNA of the CDR3: TGTGCCAGCAGCGTAGCGGAAAGGACTTCCAAGGGAGCGCTGTTTTTT.

The CDR3 sequence is CASSARRGTGDQPQHF. DNA for the CDR3: TGTGCCAGCAGTGCCCGACGGGGGACAGGGGATCAGCCCCAGCATTTT. The gene calls are TRBV6-1 and TRBJ1-5; 10 bases are a match to TRBD1. Per the germline V gene, CDR1 is MNHNS and CDR2 is SASEGT. The length of the CDR3 is 16 residues. Trimming at V came to 4 bases and at J to 5 bases, leaving 8 bases not matched to a gene.

The CDR3 reads CASSQGSRASQETQYF. The CDR3 bases are TGTGCCAGCAGCCAAGGCTCTCGAGCGTCTCAAGAGACCCAGTACTTC. The chain employs TRBV4-2 and TRBJ2-5; D is uncertain. This CDR3 region has 16 residues. Germline CDR1 reads LGHNA; CDR2 reads YNFKEQ. Deletions cut 1 base from V and 2 bases from J, with 14 bases between.

This rearrangement joins TRBV29-1 to TRBJ1-5, with D uncertain. Germline CDR1 SQVTM, CDR2 ANQGSEA. CDR3 length equals 14 residues. V lost 6 bases and J lost 4, with 16 bases in between. In nucleotides, the CDR3 is TGCAGCGTCCAGAGAGACGGTGATAATCAGCCCCAGCATTTT. It yields the protein CSVQRDGDNQPQHF. The full variable domain, rest sourced from reference TRBV29-1 and TRBJ1-5, is SAVISQKPSRDICQRGTSLTIQCQVDSQVTMMFWYRQQPGQSLTLIATANQGSEATYESGFVIDKFPISRPNLTFSTLTVSNMSPEDSSIYLCSVQRDGDNQPQHFGDGTRLSIL.

The V call is TRBV10-3, the J call TRBJ1-5, with TRBD1 as a possible D gene (6 bases). This CDR3 comprises 14 residues. Trimming removed 4 bases at V and 1 base at J, with 8 bases between. Germline CDR1 reads ENHRY; CDR2 reads SYGVKD. CDR3 nucleotides: TGTGCCATCAGTGGACAGGAGAGCAATCAGCCCCAGCATTTT. This encodes CAISGQESNQPQHF.

The V and J genes are TRBV6-1 and TRBJ2-7, with TRBD2 matching 10 bases. The germline gives CDR1 MNHNS, CDR2 SASEGT. V shed 3 bases and J 6 bases; nucleotides not matched to a gene: 8. The CDR3 totals 15 residues. The CDR3 DNA follows: TGTGCCAGCAGTGATCTTCTAGCGGGAGATTTCGAGCAGTACTTC. It is translated as CASSDLLAGDFEQYF.

The chain has TRBV21-1 and TRBJ2-5; the table's D call TRBD2 went unverified against the DNA. TRBV21-1 is an annotated pseudogene. The CDR3 extends over 16 amino acids. This chain's CDR3 is CASNLPGGRAEETQYF. The DNA of the CDR3 is TGTGCCAGCAACCTACCGGGTGGGAGGGCCGAAGAGACCCAGTACTTC.

This chain connects TRBV29-1 to TRBJ1-4; D remains ambiguous. Germline V gene sequence: CDR1 SQVTM, CDR2 ANQGSEA. The V gene lost 4 bases and the J gene lost 3 bases, with 9 bases spanning the gap. The CDR3 is made up of 13 amino acids. CDR3 region: CSVAGRANEKLFF. The CDR3 DNA sequence: TGCAGCGTTGCTGGTCGCGCTAATGAAAAACTGTTTTTT.

The chain is built from TRBV6-6 and TRBJ1-1; perhaps TRBD1 as D (5 bases). The germline V gene encodes CDR1 MNHNY and CDR2 SVGAGI (reference sequence). With 0 bases removed from V and 2 bases from J, the gap between germline ends came to 10 bases. The CDR3 is 15 amino acids. In DNA form, the CDR3 reads TGTGCCAGCAGTTACTCAGGGGTCAGTAACACTGAAGCTTTCTTT. Its translation is CASSYSGVSNTEAFF.

The chain combines TRBV4-2 with TRBJ2-3; D possibly matches TRBD1 or TRBD2 (5 bases each). This CDR3 contains 16 residues. V was cut by 4 bases and J by 5 bases, with 19 bases left in between. Germline V gives CDR1 LGHNA, CDR2 YNFKEQ. CDR3: CASSPYTRSGGDTQYF. The CDR3 nucleotides read TGTGCCAGCAGCCCTTATACGAGGAGTGGGGGAGATACGCAGTATTTT.